This T cell receptor (beta chain) was captured by sequencing in a study of blood T cell repertoires in COVID-19. V lost 1 base to trimming and J lost 3 bases, with 7 bases between them. Germline values: CDR1 SGHNT, CDR2 YYREEE (reference sequence). CDR3 length: 13 residues. Allocation to cohorts depended on clinical history reported by the participants. Original analysis: Using reference gene primer amplification, nucleated cell counts were estimated. Here immunoSEQ multiplex PCR was the method, and the copy in TCRdb shows in-frame clones only, minus some. That table supplies the V and J calls and clone size; D and trimming were determined from the DNA. This table has 130,000 to 150,000 clones, 84% appearing once.

The sequencing sample was made of PBMCs or T cells enriched from blood (not recorded which). The sequence came from a man between 40 and 49 years old with acute COVID-19. The genes are TRBV5-4 and TRBJ1-1; D may be TRBD1 (5 bases). CDR3 sequence reads: CASSLNRYTEAFF. Written as DNA, the CDR3 is TGTGCCAGCAGCTTGAACAGGTACACTGAAGCTTTCTTT.